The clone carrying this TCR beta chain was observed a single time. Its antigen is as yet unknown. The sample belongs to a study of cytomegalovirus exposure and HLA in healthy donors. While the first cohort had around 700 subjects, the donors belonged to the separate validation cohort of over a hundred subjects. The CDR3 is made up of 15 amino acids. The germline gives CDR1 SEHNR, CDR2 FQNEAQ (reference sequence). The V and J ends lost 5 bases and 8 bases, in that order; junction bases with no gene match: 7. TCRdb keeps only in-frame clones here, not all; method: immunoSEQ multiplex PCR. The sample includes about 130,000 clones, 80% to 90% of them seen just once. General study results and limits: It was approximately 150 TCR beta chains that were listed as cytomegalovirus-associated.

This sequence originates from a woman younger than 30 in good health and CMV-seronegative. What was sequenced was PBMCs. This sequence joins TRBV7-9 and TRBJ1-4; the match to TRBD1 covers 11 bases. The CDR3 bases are TGTGCCAGCAGCCCCGGGACAGGGGGGGCCGAAAAACTGTTTTTT. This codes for CASSPGTGGAEKLFF.